This passage covers 2 T cell receptor beta chains from one sample sequenced in a study of memory CD4+ T cells and cytomegalovirus serostatus. Produced via immunoSEQ multiplex PCR; TCRdb's table is partial and in-frame only. Of approximately 41,000 clones in the sample, 76% were seen once. Single viable CD3+CD4+CD8-CD45RO+ cells were sorted as the memory CD4+ T cells. The sample consisted of memory CD4+ T cells from blood. These receptors all stem from an adult in good health and CMV-seronegative.

The chain couples TRBV7-2 to TRBJ1-1; 9 bases match TRBD1. Losses at the gene ends were 4 bases for V and 1 base for J; bases not matched to a gene: 4. CDR1 is SGHTA and CDR2 is FQGNSA in the germline V gene. This CDR3 is 15 amino acids long. For the CDR3, the DNA is TGTGCCAGCAGCTGGACAGGGGCGGGGAACACTGAAGCTTTCTTT. Translation: CASSWTGAGNTEAFF. The full variable domain, completed using reference TRBV7-2 and TRBJ1-1, is GAGVSQSPSNKVTEKGKDVELRCDPISGHTALYWYRQSLGQGLEFLIYFQGNSAPDKSGLPSDRFSAERTGGSVSTLTIQRTQQEDSAVYLCASSWTGAGNTEAFFGQGTRLTVV.

This clone occurred a few times. V gene TRBV7-2 combines with J gene TRBJ1-2; D is unresolved. The V and J ends lost 1 base and 2 bases respectively, with 2 bases between them. The CDR3 is 12 amino acids. CDR1 and CDR2 (germline): SGHTA, FQGNSA. CDR3 nucleotide sequence: TGTGCCAGCAGCTTAGACAACTATGGCTACACCTTC. This gives the protein CASSLDNYGYTF.